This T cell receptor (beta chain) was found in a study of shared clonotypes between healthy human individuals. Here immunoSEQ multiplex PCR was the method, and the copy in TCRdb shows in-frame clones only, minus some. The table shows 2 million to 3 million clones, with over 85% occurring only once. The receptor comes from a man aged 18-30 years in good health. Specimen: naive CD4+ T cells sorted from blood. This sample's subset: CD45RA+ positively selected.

The DNA for the CDR3 is TGTGCCAGCAGACGTGGCTTGCGGAATGAGCAGTTCTTC. It codes for CASRRGLRNEQFF. This sequence joins TRBV11-2 and TRBJ2-1; D remains ambiguous. Per the germline V gene, CDR1 is SGHAT and CDR2 is FQNNGV. The germline V and J ends were trimmed by 6 bases and 7 bases, with 13 bases remaining between them. The CDR3 extends over 13 amino acids.